The subject of this entry is one T cell receptor beta chain. Its target is not known. CDR1 SNHLY and CDR2 FYNNEI come from the germline V gene. CDR3 length equals 17 residues. Unmatched junction bases numbered 7, after V lost 6 bases and J lost 0 bases. The data originate from a study of cytomegalovirus exposure and HLA in healthy donors. About the research overall: Early on, a data release was issued that held about 85 million unique TCRs from HLA-typed donors.

A multiplex PCR was run with 60 Vbeta primers and 13 Jbeta primers. Measured with immunoSEQ multiplex PCR; TCRdb has only the in-frame clones, and not every one. Of roughly 150,000 clones listed, around 80% are singletons. Although they were nominally healthy when sampled, donors likely had unrecorded immune exposures. General study findings and limits: Researchers counted around 160 TCR beta chains as cytomegalovirus-associated. In vitro work confirmed that a few CMV-associated chains recognize CMV antigens.

The sequenced material came from PBMCs. This chain connects TRBV2 to TRBJ1-6, with TRBD1 identical over 8 bases. This receptor was identified in a man aged 35 to 55 in good health and CMV-seropositive. CDR3 sequence: CASRGGQDSSYNSPLHF. The DNA for the CDR3 is TGTGCCAGCAGAGGGGGACAGGACAGCTCCTATAATTCACCCCTCCACTTT. The full variable domain, in which reference TRBV2 and TRBJ1-6 provide the parts outside the CDR3, is EPEVTQTPSHQVTQMGQEVILRCVPISNHLYFYWYRQILGQKVEFLVSFYNNEISEKSEIFDDQFSVERPDGSNFTLKIRSTKLEDSAMYFCASRGGQDSSYNSPLHFGNGTRLTVT.